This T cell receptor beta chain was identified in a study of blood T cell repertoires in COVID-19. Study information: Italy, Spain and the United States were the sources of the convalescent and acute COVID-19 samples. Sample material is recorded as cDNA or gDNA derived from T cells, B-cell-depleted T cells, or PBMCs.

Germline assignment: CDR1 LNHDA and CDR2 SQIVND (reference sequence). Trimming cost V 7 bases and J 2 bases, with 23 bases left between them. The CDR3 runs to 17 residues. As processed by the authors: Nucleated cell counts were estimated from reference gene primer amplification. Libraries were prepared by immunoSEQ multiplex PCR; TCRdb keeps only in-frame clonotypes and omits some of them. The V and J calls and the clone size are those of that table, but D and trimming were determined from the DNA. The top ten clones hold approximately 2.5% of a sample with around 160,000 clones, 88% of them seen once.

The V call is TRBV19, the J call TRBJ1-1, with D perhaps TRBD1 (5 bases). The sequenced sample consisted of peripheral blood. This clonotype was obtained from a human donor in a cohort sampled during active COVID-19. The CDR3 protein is CASTETAHTVINTEAFF. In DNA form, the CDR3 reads TGTGCCAGTACGGAGACAGCCCACACGGTGATAAACACTGAAGCTTTCTTT.